What follows describes a single T cell receptor (beta chain). As yet, its antigen is unknown. This sample is part of a study of cytomegalovirus exposure and HLA in healthy donors. Per the germline V gene, CDR1 is SGHNT and CDR2 is YYREEE (reference sequence). CDR3 length: 16 amino acids. The junction had 6 bases not matched to a gene; V was cut back by 0 bases and J by 4 bases. A multiplex PCR was run with 60 Vbeta primers and 13 Jbeta primers. TCRdb's table, derived via immunoSEQ multiplex PCR, lists solely in-frame clones and lacks some. The sample lists about 150,000 clones; approximately 80% were seen once. Study results and limitations: In a later analysis, a genetic analysis reported fewer productive-TCR N-insertions in an Asian-associated ancestry cluster than the cohort average. TRBV6-2, TRBV6-3 and other indistinguishable V segments were excluded.

Sequencing was carried out using PBMCs. The rearrangement joins TRBV5-4 to TRBJ2-3; TRBD2 matches 9 bases. This sequence originates from a male donor in good health and CMV-seronegative. Written as DNA, the CDR3 is TGTGCCAGCAGCTTGGAGGCGGGGGGGCCCGCAGATACGCAGTATTTT. Amino acid sequence: CASSLEAGGPADTQYF. Full variable domain (rest looked up from reference TRBV5-4 and TRBJ2-3): ETGVTQSPTHLIKTRGQQVTLRCSSQSGHNTVSWYQQALGQGPQFIFQYYREEENGRGNFPPRFSGLQFPNYSSELNVNALELDDSALYLCASSLEAGGPADTQYFGPGTRLTVL.